This TCR beta chain was identified during a study of breast tumors, draining lymph nodes, adjacent tissues. Breast cancer patients provided tissue from their axillary draining lymph nodes. Germline CDR1 and CDR2: MNHEY and SVGEGT. The trim removed 6 bases at V and 8 bases at J, leaving 4 bases unmatched. The CDR3 runs 12 residues. This clonotype occurred many times. MiXCR, applied by TCRdb to the multiplex PCR reads, yields one record per CDR3 protein. Of under 150,000 distinct CDR3 sequences detected, about 20% appear once; the ten largest clones hold less than 4%. The source of this sequence is a female donor with breast cancer. Some clones in this sample may be carry-over from other donors' samples. The V and J genes are TRBV6-2 or TRBV6-3 and TRBJ2-1; TRBD1 aligns across 7 bases. Sequencing was done on a sample of axillary lymph node tissue. In nucleotides, the CDR3 is TGTGCCAGCAGGACCCAGGGGGATGAGCAGTTCTTC. Amino acid sequence: CASRTQGDEQFF.